This T cell receptor (beta chain) is from a study of CD8 T cells in ankylosing spondylitis. As for this clonotype: Its antigen is currently unknown.

Quantitative 5'-RACE with molecular barcodes generated TCR beta libraries. From the 5' RACE reads, TCRdb called clonotypes with MiXCR, one entry per CDR3 protein. This table has nearly 350,000 distinct CDR3 sequences, over 12% appearing once. General observations from the study: Reportedly, significant enrichment of disease-linked clones occurred in matched ankylosing spondylitis synovial fluid. Characteristic, it appeared, of ankylosing spondylitis blood was a TCR beta motif of eight highly homologous variants.

CDR3 length equals 13 residues. V dropped 7 bases and J dropped 2 bases, with 11 bases sitting between them. Sequencing input: blood, either unsorted or a sorted T cell fraction (not recorded which). This sequence originates from a male donor with ankylosing spondylitis or in good health (not recorded which). The V and J genes are TRBV12-3 or TRBV12-4 and TRBJ2-5; D assignment may be TRBD1 or TRBD2 (6 bases each). The CDR3: CASTGAFQETQYF. CDR3 bases: TGTGCCAGCACGGGGGCCTTTCAAGAGACCCAGTACTTC.